The source of this T cell receptor beta chain is a study of metastatic and nonmetastatic thyroid tumors. Turning to the study itself: A comparison of repertoires was made across blood and tumor or nodule tissue from malignant and benign thyroid patients.

All patients were treatment-naive before thyroid surgery. Original data processing: Building a distant-metastasis classifier for papillary thyroid cancer drew on CDR3 differences across clinicopathological groups. TCRdb called clones again from the PCR reads with MiXCR. The V and J calls follow TCRdb's processing rather than the paper's. This repertoire shows about 15,000 clones, approximately 25% found once; its top ten account for 15%. This clone was counted a few times. Antigen specificity is unknown. Other DNA sequences in this specimen translate into the identical CDR3. This CDR3 has 17 amino acids. Germline lookup yields CDR1 MRHNA and CDR2 SNTAGT. With V trimmed by 5 bases and J by 9 bases, 17 bases remained unmatched. Findings and caveats of the study: Significantly greater TCR beta diversity was reportedly found in malignant thyroid tumors than in benign nodules (in blood and tumor).

This TCR was sampled from a female donor with papillary thyroid cancer or a benign thyroid nodule (not recorded which). Some clones in this sample may be carry-over from other donors' samples. The sample comprised adjacent normal tissue. V and J are TRBV6-4 and TRBJ2-1; TRBD1 aligns across 9 bases. DNA for the CDR3: TGTGCCAGCAGTAAACAGGGGGCCGGGTTCGGTCTGATTGAGCAGTTCTTC. Its protein product is CASSKQGAGFGLIEQFF.